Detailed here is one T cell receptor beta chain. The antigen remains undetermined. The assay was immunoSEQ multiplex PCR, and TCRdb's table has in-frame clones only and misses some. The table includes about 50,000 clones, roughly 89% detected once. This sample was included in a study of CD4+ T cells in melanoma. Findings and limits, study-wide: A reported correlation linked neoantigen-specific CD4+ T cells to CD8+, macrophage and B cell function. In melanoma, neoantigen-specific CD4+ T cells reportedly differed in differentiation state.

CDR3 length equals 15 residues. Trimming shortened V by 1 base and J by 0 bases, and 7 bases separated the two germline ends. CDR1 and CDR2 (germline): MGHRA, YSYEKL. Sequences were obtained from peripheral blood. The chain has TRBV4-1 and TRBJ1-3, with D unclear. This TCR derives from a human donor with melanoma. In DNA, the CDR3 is TGCGCCAGCAGCCAAGTGGGCAGCTCTGGAAACACCATATATTTT. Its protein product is CASSQVGSSGNTIYF.